Following are 22 T cell receptor beta chains from one sample sequenced in a study of blood T cells in healthy people across ages. Next came a second PCR, run for about 6 to 12 cycles, which used a sample-barcoded 5' primer along with a J-beta primer mix. TCRdb re-called the 5' RACE reads through MiXCR, storing one row per CDR3 protein. Among 650,000 to 800,000 distinct CDR3 sequences listed, approximately 48% were seen once. The sample consisted of blood. These receptors all stem from a man in his sixties in good health.

The chain carries TRBV5-1 and TRBJ1-1; 8 bases fit TRBD1. CDR3 size: 12 residues. Unmatched junction bases numbered 4, after V lost 9 bases and J lost 3 bases. Germline CDR1 is SGHRS and CDR2 is YFSETQ. In DNA form, the CDR3 reads TGCGCCACCTCGACAGGGGACACTGAAGCTTTCTTT. Residues: CATSTGDTEAFF.

The chain is built from TRBV5-1 and TRBJ2-1; TRBD2 matches 12 bases. V gave up 3 bases and J gave up 5 bases; unmatched junction bases: 9. The germline V gene has CDR1 SGHRS and CDR2 YFSETQ. This CDR3 comprises 17 residues. The CDR3 loop is CASSSGLAGFGDNEQFF. Written as DNA, the CDR3 is TGCGCCAGCAGCTCCGGACTAGCGGGGTTTGGGGACAATGAGCAGTTCTTC.

The chain couples TRBV9 to TRBJ2-1, with 9 nucleotides matching TRBD2. This CDR3 contains 16 residues. Germline V gene lookup returns CDR1 SGDLS and CDR2 YYNGEE. V was pared by 0 bases and J by 9 bases, with 10 bases of the junction left unmatched. As DNA, the CDR3 is TGTGCCAGCAGCGTAGACGCGGGGGGGCAAGGGGGTGAGCAGTTCTTC. Translating it yields CASSVDAGGQGGEQFF.

This chain connects TRBV7-9 to TRBJ2-1; D gene unclear. Trimming removed 0 bases from V and 9 bases from J, with 15 bases in between. This CDR3 comprises 15 residues. CDR1 is SEHNR and CDR2 is FQNEAQ in the germline V gene (reference sequence). The CDR3 spells CASSLAGAVRVEQFF. CDR3 coding DNA: TGTGCCAGCAGCTTAGCTGGCGCCGTTAGGGTTGAGCAGTTCTTC.

This clonotype showed up many times. This sequence joins TRBV27 and TRBJ2-7; D might be TRBD2 (7 bases). V was cut by 3 bases and J by 0 bases, with 12 bases left in between. The CDR3 is 15 residues long. Germline CDR1 is MNHEY and CDR2 is SMNVEV (reference sequence). CDR3 DNA: TGTGCCAGCAGTTTGGGCGGGGGCCTCTCCTACGAGCAGTACTTC. It codes for CASSLGGGLSYEQYF.

The chain is built from TRBV11-2 and TRBJ2-1, with 7 bases fitting TRBD1. There are 14 residues in the CDR3. Germline CDR1 is SGHAT and CDR2 is FQNNGV. V gave up 5 bases and J gave up 7 bases; unmatched junction bases: 8. CDR3 region: CASSADRVYNEQFF. The DNA for the CDR3 is TGTGCCAGCAGCGCCGACAGGGTGTATAATGAGCAGTTCTTC.

This chain connects TRBV2 to TRBJ1-6; D gene ambiguous. The germline CDR1 and CDR2 sequences are SNHLY and FYNNEI. Trimming shortened V by 7 bases and J by 6 bases, and 16 bases separated the two germline ends. The CDR3 spans 15 residues. The CDR3 here is CASKNEEISNSPLHF. The CDR3 DNA is TGTGCCAGCAAGAACGAAGAAATTAGTAATTCACCCCTCCACTTT.

For this clonotype: Given a much more abundant clone one base away, this may be a read error. In DNA form, the CDR3 reads TGCAGCGTGGCCCCTGACACACTCCAAGAGATCCAGTACTTC. It specifies CSVAPDTLQEIQYF. The chain is built from TRBV29-1 and TRBJ2-5, with unresolved D. CDR3 length: 14 amino acids. Germline V gene lookup returns CDR1 SQVTM and CDR2 ANQGSEA.

This clonotype was counted a single time. The V call is TRBV10-3, the J call TRBJ1-2; D possibly corresponds to TRBD1 (6 bases). Trimming cost V 4 bases and J 4 bases, with 22 bases left between them. This CDR3 has 17 amino acids. Per germline, CDR1 ENHRY and CDR2 SYGVKD. The CDR3 reads CAISGDTETTFSYGYTF. CDR3 nucleotides: TGTGCCATCAGTGGGGACACCGAGACAACGTTTTCCTATGGCTACACCTTC.

This chain connects TRBV20-1 to TRBJ2-5; possibly TRBD2 for D (6 bases). Germline CDR1 is DFQATT and CDR2 is SNEGSKA (reference sequence). With 6 bases removed from V and 1 base from J, the gap between germline ends came to 15 bases. This CDR3 has 14 amino acids. The CDR3 loop reads CSALHGGIQETQYF. As DNA, the CDR3 is TGCAGTGCCCTTCATGGGGGGATCCAAGAGACCCAGTACTTC.

The chain recombines TRBV27 with TRBJ2-7, with D unresolved. The CDR3 runs 14 residues. Per germline, CDR1 MNHEY and CDR2 SMNVEV (reference sequence). The V and J ends lost 2 bases and 6 bases respectively, with 14 bases between them. The CDR3 DNA is TGTGCCAGCAGTTTACTACCCTCAGGCTCCGAGCAGTACTTC. Its protein product is CASSLLPSGSEQYF.

The V and J genes are TRBV7-2 and TRBJ2-3; TRBD2 matches 7 bases. Germline-derived CDR1 and CDR2 are SGHTA and FQGNSA. The junction had 7 bases not matched to a gene; V was cut back by 1 base and J by 6 bases. The CDR3 totals 15 residues. The DNA of the CDR3 is TGTGCCAGCAGCTTAGGTGCTAGCGGCAGGGATACGCAGTATTTT. Its translation: CASSLGASGRDTQYF.

This clonotype occurred many times. Compared with germline, one end of the junction differs, possibly owing to a read error. The chain couples TRBV5-1 to TRBJ2-3; D uncertain. The CDR3 length is 12 residues. Germline V lookup: CDR1 SGHRS, CDR2 YFSETQ. DNA of the CDR3: TGTGCCAGCAGCTTAAGAACAGATACGCAGTATTTT. This gives the protein CASSLRTDTQYF.

The chain carries TRBV15 and TRBJ2-7; 9 nucleotides agree with TRBD1. V shed 3 bases, J shed 7 bases, and the junction held 4 bases outside the gene matches. Looked up from germline, CDR1 is LNHNV and CDR2 is YYDKDF (reference sequence). The CDR3 has 13 residues. The CDR3 DNA sequence: TGTGCCACCAGCAGTGGGACAGGGAGGGAGCAGTACTTC. Encoded protein: CATSSGTGREQYF.

This clonotype was picked up a small number of times. The rearrangement links TRBV6-6 to TRBJ2-4, with unresolved D. From germline, CDR1 is MNHNY and CDR2 SVGAGI (reference sequence). There are 15 residues in the CDR3. V lost 8 bases to trimming and J lost 4 bases, with 18 bases between them. CDR3 sequence: CASGWVTAEKNIQYF. The CDR3 DNA follows: TGTGCCAGCGGGTGGGTAACAGCTGAAAAAAACATTCAGTACTTC.

In its sample, this clonotype was seen a few times. In DNA, the CDR3 is TGTGCCAGCAGCTTTGGGACTCCCCTGTTCTTC. Translating gives CASSFGTPLFF. The V and J genes are TRBV7-2 and TRBJ2-1, with TRBD2 as a possible D gene (6 bases). In germline, CDR1 is SGHTA, CDR2 FQGNSA. The length of the CDR3 is 11 residues. V was cut by 3 bases and J by 15 bases, with 12 bases left in between.

This clonotype has only a few counts. The chain is built from TRBV9 and TRBJ1-2; 11 bases are shared with TRBD1. The CDR3 length is 15 residues. The trim removed 0 bases at V and 7 bases at J, leaving 5 bases unmatched. Germline V gene data show CDR1 as SGDLS and CDR2 as YYNGEE. The CDR3 DNA reads TGTGCCAGCAGCGTAGCAGGGACAGGGGGAAGTGGCTACACCTTC. It encodes CASSVAGTGGSGYTF.

The chain employs TRBV9 and TRBJ2-5; weak D call: TRBD2 (5 bases). V was shortened by 0 bases and J by 5 bases, with 14 bases between the two germline ends. This CDR3 spans 15 amino acids. Germline V gene lookup returns CDR1 SGDLS and CDR2 YYNGEE. CDR3 nucleotides: TGTGCCAGCAGCGTAGCGGGGAACCGTGGGGAGACCCAGTACTTC. It codes for CASSVAGNRGETQYF.

In its sample, this clonotype was seen a few times. V gene TRBV27 combines with J gene TRBJ2-3, with 8 bases that match TRBD2. The V segment lost 1 base and the J segment 2 bases; nucleotides outside the gene matches: 11. Germline CDR1 and CDR2: MNHEY and SMNVEV (reference sequence). There are 18 residues in the CDR3. DNA of the CDR3: TGTGCCAGCAGTTTATTCCCCGGGACTAGGCAAATCACAGATACGCAGTATTTT. Residues: CASSLFPGTRQITDTQYF.

The chain has TRBV10-3 and TRBJ2-5; TRBD1 matches at 9 bases. The DNA end is more similar to TRBJ2-7, so the J call may be wrong. The CDR3 has 15 residues. Germline V gene data show CDR1 as ENHRY and CDR2 as SYGVKD. In nucleotides, the CDR3 is TGTGCCATCAGTGATCCGGGACAGGGAGGATACGAGCAGTACTTC. Translated: CAISDPGQGGYEQYF.

This sequence joins TRBV30 and TRBJ2-7; D remains ambiguous. This CDR3 contains 12 residues. Germline V gives CDR1 GTSNPN, CDR2 SVGIG (reference sequence). With 5 bases removed from V and 3 bases from J, the gap between germline ends came to 11 bases. CDR3 nucleotide sequence: TGTGCCTGGGGCCGTAACTTCTACGAGCAGTACTTC. Protein sequence: CAWGRNFYEQYF.

The CDR3 nucleotides read TGTGCCAGCAGCTTGGGGACTGGTAGCACCGGGGAGCTGTTTTTT. Protein: CASSLGTGSTGELFF. The V and J genes are TRBV7-2 and TRBJ2-2, with TRBD2 as a possible D gene (6 bases). The V gene lost 3 bases and the J gene lost 4 bases, with 12 bases spanning the gap. Germline loops: CDR1 SGHTA, CDR2 FQGNSA. The length of the CDR3 is 15 residues. The variable domain in full, with the rest retrieved from reference TRBV7-2 and TRBJ2-2, is GAGVSQSPSNKVTEKGKDVELRCDPISGHTALYWYRQSLGQGLEFLIYFQGNSAPDKSGLPSDRFSAERTGGSVSTLTIQRTQQEDSAVYLCASSLGTGSTGELFFGEGSRLTVL.